Listed below are T cell receptor beta chains from one sample, sequenced in a study of human T cells and chemical hapten exposure. TCRdb itself ran the RACE reads through MiXCR, one entry per CDR3 protein. The sample consists of about 380,000 distinct CDR3 sequences, roughly 5% of them appearing once. The source material was whole blood, sampled in connection with sensitization to the hapten diphenylcyclopropenone (DPC). All receptors derive from a woman in her fifties or sixties with alopecia areata. Some clones in this sample may be carry-over from other donors' samples. The CDR3 runs from the conserved cysteine through the conserved F or W. Fields, in order: clone size, V gene, CDR3 length, J gene, D gene, CDR3 DNA, CDR3 protein. The D gene is left open where the match is weak. Not every row has a clone size; where given, it reads once, few, many or a size class.

many	TRBV7-9	11	TRBJ2-4	.	TGTGCCAGCAGCTTCGGTGCCATTCAGTACTTC	CASSFGAIQYF
few	TRBV6-5	16	TRBJ2-7	TRBD1	TGTGCCAGCAGTTACGCGAAGGGACAGGGGGAGGCCGAGCAGTACTTC	CASSYAKGQGEAEQYF
many	TRBV12-3/TRBV12-4	13	TRBJ2-5	.	TGTGCCAGCAGTTTAAACAGCCCATGGGCCCAGTACTTC	CASSLNSPWAQYF
many	TRBV30	12	TRBJ2-1	.	TGTGCCTGGAAAGTTGACTGGTATGAGCAGTTCTTC	CAWKVDWYEQFF
.	TRBV7-7	17	TRBJ2-5	.	TGTGCCAGCAGCTTCATAGGGGGATGGGACGGTCAAGAGACCCAGTACTTC	CASSFIGGWDGQETQYF
few	TRBV27	13	TRBJ1-2	.	TGTGCCACCACTGCGGGGGCTAACTATGGCTACACCTTC	CATTAGANYGYTF
many	TRBV6-5	13	TRBJ1-2	.	TGTGCCAGCAGCCGCTCGGCGGAGTATGGCTACACCTTC	CASSRSAEYGYTF
few	TRBV7-2	15	TRBJ2-6	.	TGTGCCAGCCGAACGGGAAGCGGTGGGGCCAACGTCCTGACTTTC	CASRTGSGGANVLTF
many	TRBV18	14	TRBJ1-5	.	TGTGCCAGCTCACCAGGTGCGTCGGGTCAGCCCCAGCATTTT	CASSPGASGQPQHF
few	TRBV6-4	17	TRBJ2-5	.	TGTGCCAGCCGAGGTCGCCGATGGACAGGGAGGGAGGAGACCCAGTACTTC	CASRGRRWTGREETQYF
many	TRBV6-2/TRBV6-3	15	TRBJ2-3	TRBD2	TGTGCCAGCAGAGGACTAGCGGCTAGCACAGATACGCAGTATTTT	CASRGLAASTDTQYF
few	TRBV12-3/TRBV12-4	15	TRBJ1-1	.	TGTGCCAGCAGTTTCTACCGGACAGAAGACACTGAAGCTTTCTTT	CASSFYRTEDTEAFF
many	TRBV28	21	TRBJ2-3	TRBD2	TGTGCCAGCAGTCCACCCCGGACTAGCGGGAGCTGGATCCTAACACGAGATACGCAGTATTTT	CASSPPRTSGSWILTRDTQYF
many	TRBV3-1	14	TRBJ1-3	TRBD1	TGTGCCAGCAGCCCACGGGACAGAGGAAACACCATATATTTT	CASSPRDRGNTIYF
.	TRBV20-1	15	TRBJ1-3	.	TGCAGTGCTAGAGATGGCATGAGCTCTGGAAACACCATATATTTT	CSARDGMSSGNTIYF
many	TRBV7-2	12	TRBJ1-5	.	TGTGCCAGCAGCTTATTCAATCAGCCCCAGCATTTT	CASSLFNQPQHF
many	TRBV20-1	13	TRBJ1-1	TRBD1	TGCAGTGCTCCGGGACAGACGAACACTGAAGCTTTCTTT	CSAPGQTNTEAFF
many	TRBV20-1	13	TRBJ1-5	.	TGCAGTGCTAGAGAACTGGAGTGGCAGCCCCAGCATTTT	CSARELEWQPQHF
few	TRBV20-1	17	TRBJ2-3	TRBD2	TGCAGTGCTAGAGACCCGACTAGCGGGGGCCTCACAGATACGCAGTATTTT	CSARDPTSGGLTDTQYF
.	TRBV6-2/TRBV6-3	14	TRBJ2-6	TRBD1	TGTGCCAGCTGGACAGGGTATGGGGCCAACGTCCTGACTTTC	CASWTGYGANVLTF
many	TRBV12-3/TRBV12-4	15	TRBJ2-7	TRBD2	TGTGCCAGCAGCCGCAGACTAGCGGGGGACTACGAGCAGTACTTC	CASSRRLAGDYEQYF
many	TRBV7-8	15	TRBJ2-7	TRBD1	TGTGCCAGCAGCTTAGCAGAGACAGGGCCCTACGAGCAGTACTTC	CASSLAETGPYEQYF
few	TRBV6-1	14	TRBJ2-2	.	TGTGCCAGCAGTGAATTGAGGAACACCGGGGAGCTGTTTTTT	CASSELRNTGELFF
.	TRBV20-1	14	TRBJ1-4	TRBD1	TGCAGTGCCCCCCCAGGGGGGGAAGGGAAAAAACTGTTTTTT	CSAPPGGEGKKLFF
many	TRBV6-1	14	TRBJ1-1	.	TGTGCCAGCAGTCTGGAAAGGGCGAACACTGAAGCTTTCTTT	CASSLERANTEAFF
many	TRBV7-9	14	TRBJ2-3	TRBD2	TGTGCCAGCAGCCTAGCGGAAAGAACAGATACGCAGTATTTT	CASSLAERTDTQYF
.	TRBV28	15	TRBJ2-7	TRBD1	TGTGCCAGCACCTCCCCCCGGGACAGACCCTACGAGCAGTACTTC	CASTSPRDRPYEQYF
many	TRBV7-2	14	TRBJ1-5	.	TGTGCCAGCAGCTTAGCATTGGTTTATCAGCCCCAGCATTTT	CASSLALVYQPQHF
few	TRBV27	15	TRBJ1-2	.	TGTGCCAGCAAGGGCCAGGGATATCTCCCCCTTGGCTACACCTTC	CASKGQGYLPLGYTF
few	TRBV12-3/TRBV12-4	15	TRBJ2-7	TRBD2	TGTGCCAGCAGGGCTAGCGGGAGTAACCGTGGCGAGCAGTACTTC	CASRASGSNRGEQYF
many	TRBV6-2/TRBV6-3	12	TRBJ2-2	.	TGTGCCAGCAGCTCGAACACCGGGGAGCTGTTTTTT	CASSSNTGELFF
few	TRBV4-1	15	TRBJ2-1	TRBD2	TGCGCCAGCAGCCCCCTAGCGGGGTATTACAATGAGCAGTTCTTC	CASSPLAGYYNEQFF
.	TRBV5-1	15	TRBJ2-7	.	TGCGCCAGCAGCCCGGGCCAGGCCATATCCTACGAGCAGTACTTC	CASSPGQAISYEQYF
many	TRBV28	15	TRBJ2-2	.	TGTGCCAGCAGTTTAGAAGCGGGCAACACCGGGGAGCTGTTTTTT	CASSLEAGNTGELFF
many	TRBV4-3	17	TRBJ2-3	TRBD2	TGCGCCAGCAGCCAAGATCCGGCGGGAGCTAGCACAGATACGCAGTATTTT	CASSQDPAGASTDTQYF
.	TRBV2	17	TRBJ2-3	TRBD2	TGTGCCAGCAGTGGTCCAGCGGGGCGTACTAGCACAGATACGCAGTATTTT	CASSGPAGRTSTDTQYF
.	TRBV12-3/TRBV12-4	15	TRBJ2-1	.	TGTGCCAGCAGTTCCCCTAACAGGTCCTACAATGAGCAGTTCTTC	CASSSPNRSYNEQFF
.	TRBV5-4	14	TRBJ2-5	TRBD2	TGTGCCAGCAGCAAGACTAGCGGTCAAGAGACCCAGTACTTC	CASSKTSGQETQYF
.	TRBV7-8	14	TRBJ2-3	.	TGTGCCAGCAGCTTACGGCCCCTGACAGATACGCAGTATTTT	CASSLRPLTDTQYF
.	TRBV3-1	14	TRBJ1-3	.	TGTGCCAGCAGCCAAAGGGTCGGTGAGAGCACCATATATTTT	CASSQRVGESTIYF
few	TRBV12-3/TRBV12-4	15	TRBJ1-1	.	TGTGCCAGCAGTTTACCGGGCCGGGGGACTACTGAAGCTTTCTTT	CASSLPGRGTTEAFF
few	TRBV6-2/TRBV6-3	12	TRBJ1-6	.	TGTGCCAGCAGATCTACGCCGGGCTACCTCCACTTT	CASRSTPGYLHF
many	TRBV12-3/TRBV12-4	11	TRBJ2-4	.	TGTGCCAGCAGTTTAGAGGACATTCAGTACTTC	CASSLEDIQYF
many	TRBV5-6	14	TRBJ1-5	.	TGTGCCAGCAGCTTGAGACAGCGGAGGCAGCCCCAGCATTTT	CASSLRQRRQPQHF
many	TRBV29-1	13	TRBJ2-3	.	TGCAGCGTTGCGGGTACAACCACAGATACGCAGTATTTT	CSVAGTTTDTQYF
many	TRBV11-2	14	TRBJ2-3	.	TGTGCCAGCAGGGGAGGTACTAGCACAGATACGCAGTATTTT	CASRGGTSTDTQYF
few	TRBV4-3	15	TRBJ2-7	TRBD2	TGCGCCAGCAGCCAAGACGGCGGGAGGGGAAACGAGCAGTACTTC	CASSQDGGRGNEQYF
many	TRBV20-1	15	TRBJ1-1	TRBD1	TGCAGTGCTAGAGATCCTCAGGGGGCTAGCACTGAAGCTTTCTTT	CSARDPQGASTEAFF
many	TRBV30	14	TRBJ1-5	TRBD1	TGTGCCTGGAGCCCGGGACAGGGCGGTCAGCCCCAGCATTTT	CAWSPGQGGQPQHF
few	TRBV20-1	14	TRBJ1-1	TRBD1	TGCAGTGCTCAATCGGACAGGGCTGGGACTGAAGCTTTCTTT	CSAQSDRAGTEAFF
many	TRBV4-3	18	TRBJ2-7	.	TGCGCCAGCAGCCAAGATTACTCAGGGGGAGGGCCCTCATACGAGCAGTACTTC	CASSQDYSGGGPSYEQYF
few	TRBV11-2	15	TRBJ2-7	.	TGTGCCAGCAGCTTAGAACAGGGATTCGCCTACGAGCAGTACTTC	CASSLEQGFAYEQYF
few	TRBV28	15	TRBJ2-7	TRBD1	TGTGCCAGCAGTTCGGACAGGGGGCACTACTACGAGCAGTACTTC	CASSSDRGHYYEQYF